This TCR beta chain was captured in a study of T cells after posttransplantation cyclophosphamide. The table came from immunoSEQ multiplex PCR; TCRdb's copy has only in-frame clones and leaves some out. The data contain about 15,000 clones, more than 70% of them singletons. About this clone itself: Its matching antigen is unknown.

Study results and caveats: After PTCy, TRB diversity resembled that of CNI/methotrexate controls. Donor CD8+ memory clones often dominated recipient blood repertoires at later times.

Germline assignment: CDR1 SGHRS and CDR2 YFSETQ. The CDR3 totals 15 residues. J was trimmed by 9 bases and V by 4 bases; bases with no gene match: 7. Control samples came 1 year after myeloablative marrow transplants with methotrexate plus calcineurin inhibitor. The TCR sequence derives from a male patient in his late teens or twenties who received an allogeneic stem cell transplant from a related donor, was CMV-positive, and had no GVHD. The T cells may partly be graft donor cells. The chain carries TRBV5-1 and TRBJ2-1; 13 positions match TRBD2. The sequences come from PBMCs, collected approximately 370 days after allogeneic stem cell transplant with calcineurin inhibitor and methotrexate. CDR3 bases: TGCGCCAGCAGCCCCGGGACTAGCGGGATCAGTGAGCAGTTCTTC. It specifies CASSPGTSGISEQFF.